A single sample gave rise to the 19 T cell receptor beta chains below, sequenced in a study of patients and donors after allogeneic stem cell transplantation. From the RT-PCR reads, TCRdb called clonotypes with MiXCR, one entry per CDR3 protein. The repertoire has about 160,000 distinct CDR3 sequences, nearly 25% of them found once; the top ten carry roughly 25%. The sequenced sample consisted of blood, either unsorted or a sorted T cell fraction (not recorded which). These receptor sequences come from a human donor who was either an allogeneic HSCT recipient or a stem cell or donor lymphocyte infusion donor (not recorded which). It is not recorded whose cells these are; they may come from a transplant donor.

The chain uses TRBV7-6 and TRBJ1-3; no definite D call. The V gene lost 5 bases and the J gene lost 0 bases, with 17 bases spanning the gap. The CDR3 is made up of 17 amino acids. Germline V CDR1 and CDR2: SGHVS, FNYEAQ. CDR3 coding DNA: TGTGCCAGCAGCCCCCGTACGGATTGGGGCTCTGGAAACACCATATATTTT. Protein: CASSPRTDWGSGNTIYF. Full variable domain (rest looked up from reference TRBV7-6 and TRBJ1-3): GAGVSQSPRYKVTKRGQDVALRCDPISGHVSLYWYRQALGQGPEFLTYFNYEAQQDKSGLPNDRFSAERPEGSISTLTIQRTEQRDSAMYRCASSPRTDWGSGNTIYFGEGSWLTVV.

This clonotype showed up just a few times. The J gene is TRBJ1-1, the V gene TRBV11-3, with a possible D match to TRBD1 (6 bases). V lost 1 base, J lost 6 bases, and 9 bases lay in between. This CDR3 is built from 13 residues. CDR1 is SGHNT, CDR2 YENEEA, per germline. The CDR3 DNA reads as TGTGCCAGCAGCTTAGTGGCAGGGGCTGAAGCTTTCTTT. This sequence encodes CASSLVAGAEAFF.

The genes are TRBV20-1 and TRBJ2-3; 7 bases are shared with TRBD1. V shed 5 bases and J 2 bases; nucleotides not matched to a gene: 7. Germline CDR1 DFQATT, CDR2 SNEGSKA (reference sequence). The CDR3 runs to 14 residues. The CDR3 spells CSAARDSNTDTQYF. CDR3 bases: TGCAGTGCTGCTCGGGACAGCAACACAGATACGCAGTATTTT.

The rearrangement links TRBV10-3 to TRBJ1-1; D is undetermined. The CDR3 runs to 13 residues. Per the germline V gene, CDR1 is ENHRY and CDR2 is SYGVKD. Trimming cost V 3 bases and J 1 base, with 6 bases left between them. Here the CDR3 DNA reads TGTGCCATCAGTGAAGCCGCGAACACTGAAGCTTTCTTT. Its protein product is CAISEAANTEAFF.

The chain carries TRBV9 and TRBJ1-1, with a possible D match to TRBD1 (5 bases). The germline V and J ends were trimmed by 0 bases and 4 bases, with 13 bases remaining between them. The CDR3 is 15 amino acids. Germline V gene data show CDR1 as SGDLS and CDR2 as YYNGEE. CDR3 coding DNA: TGTGCCAGCAGCGTAGACGGGGCTCGACGCACTGAAGCTTTCTTT. It yields the protein CASSVDGARRTEAFF.

This clonotype has a handful of counts. The chain has TRBV6-5 and TRBJ1-1; the D gene is possibly TRBD1 (5 bases). V shed 4 bases and J shed 5 bases, with 17 bases lying between them. The CDR3 totals 15 residues. Germline V gives CDR1 MNHEY, CDR2 SVGAGI. CDR3: CASSSPIQGRTEAFF. Here the CDR3 DNA reads TGTGCCAGCAGTTCACCGATCCAGGGACGGACTGAAGCTTTCTTT.

In this sample, this clonotype turned up a few times. This chain joins TRBV5-1 and TRBJ1-5; 9 bases are shared with TRBD1. The CDR3 totals 15 residues. J lost 1 base, V lost 5 bases, and 4 bases had no gene match. CDR1 is SGHRS, CDR2 YFSETQ, per germline. The CDR3 DNA reads as TGCGCCAGCAGGGCCGGGACAGGGAGCAATCAGCCCCAGCATTTT. Protein: CASRAGTGSNQPQHF.

There are a few counts of this clonotype. The J gene is TRBJ1-4, the V gene TRBV4-1; 7 bases agree with TRBD1. The CDR3 is made up of 16 amino acids. CDR1 MGHRA and CDR2 YSYEKL come from the germline V gene. V dropped 0 bases and J dropped 7; count of bases not matched to a gene: 8. CDR3 protein: CASSQDNTGELEKLFF. CDR3 DNA: TGCGCCAGCAGCCAAGATAATACAGGGGAACTTGAAAAACTGTTTTTT.

The V gene is TRBV20-1, the J gene TRBJ2-3; TRBD2 matches at 16 bases. The V and J ends lost 3 bases and 3 bases, in that order; junction bases with no gene match: 3. Germline CDR1 and CDR2: DFQATT and SNEGSKA (reference sequence). There are 16 residues in the CDR3. CDR3 protein: CSARGLAGGRTDTQYF. The CDR3 region has the DNA TGCAGTGCTAGGGGACTAGCGGGGGGGAGGACAGATACGCAGTATTTT.

The chain uses TRBV5-1 and TRBJ2-4, with unresolved D. The germline gives CDR1 SGHRS, CDR2 YFSETQ. This CDR3 spans 16 amino acids. Trimming removed 4 bases from V and 0 bases from J, with 14 bases in between. This CDR3 is CASSQTSTSAKNIQYF. CDR3 nucleotide sequence: TGCGCCAGCAGCCAGACGTCTACGTCAGCCAAAAACATTCAGTACTTC. Full variable domain (outside the CDR3, taken from reference TRBV5-1 and TRBJ2-4): KAGVTQTPRYLIKTRGQQVTLSCSPISGHRSVSWYQQTPGQGLQFLFEYFSETQRNKGNFPGRFSGRQFSNSRSEMNVSTLELGDSALYLCASSQTSTSAKNIQYFGAGTRLSVL.

The V gene is TRBV29-1, the J gene TRBJ1-3; D is possibly TRBD1 (5 bases). Trimming took 0 bases from V and 11 from J, leaving 11 bases between them. CDR1 and CDR2 (germline): SQVTM, ANQGSEA. The CDR3 is 12 residues long. In DNA form, the CDR3 reads TGCAGCGTTGAAGACGGGACCAGTCCCATATATTTT. This sequence encodes CSVEDGTSPIYF. Full variable domain (rest looked up from reference TRBV29-1 and TRBJ1-3): SAVISQKPSRDICQRGTSLTIQCQVDSQVTMMFWYRQQPGQSLTLIATANQGSEATYESGFVIDKFPISRPNLTFSTLTVSNMSPEDSSIYLCSVEDGTSPIYFGEGSWLTVV.

This clonotype was counted between two and nine times. The chain carries TRBV11-2 and TRBJ1-2; D is unresolved. V shed 1 base and J shed 2 bases, with 11 bases lying between them. Germline V gene sequence: CDR1 SGHAT, CDR2 FQNNGV. The CDR3 runs 15 residues. CDR3: CASSLGRWRNYGYTF. CDR3 nucleotides: TGTGCCAGCAGCTTAGGGCGATGGAGAAACTATGGCTACACCTTC. Using reference TRBV11-2 and TRBJ1-2 for the parts outside the CDR3, the full variable domain is EAGVAQSPRYKIIEKRQSVAFWCNPISGHATLYWYQQILGQGPKLLIQFQNNGVVDDSQLPKDRFSAERLKGVDSTLKIQPAKLEDSAVYLCASSLGRWRNYGYTFGSGTRLTVV.

This clonotype turned up a few times. The chain uses TRBV7-9 and TRBJ1-1; D unclear. Germline V gene data show CDR1 as SEHNR and CDR2 as FQNEAQ (reference sequence). V was cut by 4 bases and J by 1 base, with 19 bases left in between. The CDR3 covers 17 residues. CDR3 sequence reads: CASSSSWARKGNTEAFF. The CDR3 region has the DNA TGTGCCAGCAGCTCCTCATGGGCACGGAAGGGGAACACTGAAGCTTTCTTT.

There are a few counts of this clonotype. The chain combines TRBV27 with TRBJ1-5; tentatively, D is TRBD1 (6 bases). V was cut by 3 bases and J by 0 bases, with 21 bases left in between. The CDR3 totals 19 residues. CDR1 and CDR2 (germline): MNHEY, SMNVEV (reference sequence). The CDR3 nucleotides read TGTGCCAGCAGTTTGGGGGACACCCAAATGGGATATAGCAATCAGCCCCAGCATTTT. Protein sequence: CASSLGDTQMGYSNQPQHF.

V gene TRBV29-1 combines with J gene TRBJ1-5; D perhaps matches TRBD1 (5 bases). V lost 5 bases, J lost 1 base, and 9 bases lay in between. The CDR3 runs to 13 residues. The germline V gene has CDR1 SQVTM and CDR2 ANQGSEA. The CDR3 coding sequence is TGCAGCGTTACAGGCGCGAGCAATCAGCCCCAGCATTTT. Its protein is CSVTGASNQPQHF.

This clonotype has only a few counts. This chain joins TRBV7-9 and TRBJ1-1, with D unclear. There are 13 residues in the CDR3. CDR1 and CDR2 (germline): SEHNR, FQNEAQ (reference sequence). The V end was cut by 6 bases, the J end by 7 bases, with 15 bases between. CDR3 sequence reads: CASSEWVYGEAFF. In DNA form, the CDR3 reads TGTGCCAGCAGTGAATGGGTTTATGGTGAAGCTTTCTTT.

The rearrangement joins TRBV6-5 to TRBJ2-2, with D maybe TRBD1 (5 bases). Germline CDR1 reads MNHEY; CDR2 reads SVGAGI. The CDR3 is 15 amino acids. V was shortened by 7 bases and J by 0 bases, with 12 bases between the two germline ends. CDR3 protein: CASTQTASNTGELFF. Here the CDR3 DNA reads TGTGCCAGCACCCAGACAGCCTCGAACACCGGGGAGCTGTTTTTT.

The chain employs TRBV6-5 and TRBJ2-3; D might be TRBD1 or TRBD2, each matching 5 bases. This CDR3 has 15 residues. Germline V lookup: CDR1 MNHEY, CDR2 SVGAGI. V was shortened by 0 bases and J by 2 bases, with 9 bases between the two germline ends. The CDR3 protein is CASSYSGVNTDTQYF. DNA for the CDR3: TGTGCCAGCAGTTACTCGGGGGTCAACACAGATACGCAGTATTTT.

This clonotype was picked up a small number of times. This chain uses TRBV9 with TRBJ2-1; D ambiguous. V lost 0 bases to trimming and J lost 8 bases, with 9 bases between them. The CDR3 totals 13 residues. Germline CDR1 and CDR2: SGDLS and YYNGEE. CDR3 residues: CASSVATWDEQFF. The CDR3 DNA follows: TGTGCCAGCAGCGTAGCTACTTGGGATGAGCAGTTCTTC.